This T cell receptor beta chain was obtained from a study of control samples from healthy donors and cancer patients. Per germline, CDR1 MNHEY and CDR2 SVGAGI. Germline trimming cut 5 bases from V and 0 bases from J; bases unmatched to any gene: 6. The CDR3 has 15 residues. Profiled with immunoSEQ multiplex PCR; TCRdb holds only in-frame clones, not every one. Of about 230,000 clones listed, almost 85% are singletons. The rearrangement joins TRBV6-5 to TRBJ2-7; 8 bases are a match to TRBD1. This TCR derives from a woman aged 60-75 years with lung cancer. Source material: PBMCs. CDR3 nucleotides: TGTGCCAGCAGTCGCCACGGACAGGGCTCCTACGAGCAGTACTTC. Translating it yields CASSRHGQGSYEQYF.